This is a list of T cell receptor beta chains from one sample in a study of T-cell memory formation after mild COVID-19. Each CDR3 protein is one row after TCRdb ran MiXCR on the 5' RACE reads. This sample has hundreds of thousands of distinct CDR3 sequences, with approximately 27% found just once. Input material: PBMCs or a T cell subset sorted from them (not recorded which). These receptors all stem from an adult woman who had mild COVID-19 (a few samples of this study predate the infection). Cell type and time point are not known. The CDR3 runs from the conserved cysteine through the conserved F or W. The D gene is left open where the match is weak. The size field is filled for only some rows; it gives once, few, many or a size class.

clone size	V gene	J gene	D gene	CDR3 protein	CDR3 DNA
.	TRBV24-1	TRBJ2-1	TRBD2	CATSDPRTSGSGGNEQFF	TGTGCCACCAGTGACCCCAGGACTAGCGGGAGTGGTGGGAATGAGCAGTTCTTC
.	TRBV6-2/TRBV6-3	TRBJ1-2	.	CASRGRHVYGYTF	TGTGCCAGCAGAGGACGGCACGTCTATGGCTACACCTTC
.	TRBV7-2	TRBJ2-5	.	CASSWGGSRGETQYF	TGTGCCAGCAGCTGGGGAGGCAGCCGAGGGGAGACCCAGTACTTC
.	TRBV3-1	TRBJ1-2	.	CASSQDWHAGTYGYTF	TGTGCCAGCAGCCAAGATTGGCACGCAGGGACCTATGGCTACACCTTC
.	TRBV12-3/TRBV12-4	TRBJ1-2	.	CASSLGDALVQGYTF	TGTGCCAGCAGTTTAGGGGACGCCCTTGTACAAGGCTACACCTTC
.	TRBV3-1	TRBJ2-5	TRBD2	CASSLPGGRAKVTQYF	TGTGCCAGCAGCCTCCCCGGCGGGAGGGCGAAGGTGACCCAGTACTTC
few	TRBV24-1	TRBJ2-1	TRBD2	CATSDLASGGAGEQFF	TGTGCCACCAGTGATTTGGCTAGCGGGGGGGCTGGTGAGCAGTTCTTC
few	TRBV6-2/TRBV6-3	TRBJ2-7	TRBD2	CASSFALAGGSYEQYF	TGTGCCAGCAGCTTCGCTCTAGCGGGGGGCTCCTACGAGCAGTACTTC
few	TRBV10-3	TRBJ2-3	TRBD2	CAISRKAGVRTDTQYF	TGTGCCATCAGTCGAAAAGCGGGAGTCCGAACAGATACGCAGTATTTT
few	TRBV24-1	TRBJ2-1	TRBD2	CATSDPTAGDLREQFF	TGTGCCACCAGTGACCCCACGGCGGGAGACCTGCGTGAGCAGTTCTTC
few	TRBV20-1	TRBJ1-1	.	CSARDGDATEAFF	TGCAGTGCTAGAGATGGCGACGCCACCGAAGCTTTCTTT
few	TRBV2	TRBJ2-3	.	CASGEARGAAQYF	TGTGCCAGCGGGGAAGCCCGGGGAGCGGCGCAGTATTTT
few	TRBV12-3/TRBV12-4	TRBJ2-1	TRBD1	CASSSSGTDYNEQFF	TGTGCCAGCAGTTCATCCGGGACAGACTACAATGAGCAGTTCTTC
.	TRBV6-5	TRBJ1-2	.	CASSLIPTDNLGYTF	TGTGCCAGCAGTCTAATTCCGACAGATAATCTTGGCTACACCTTC
few	TRBV3-1	TRBJ2-7	TRBD2	CASSQGLAGGRYEQYF	TGTGCCAGCAGCCAGGGACTAGCGGGAGGGAGGTACGAGCAGTACTTC
.	TRBV24-1	TRBJ2-3	.	CATSDWDGPTDTQYF	TGTGCCACCAGTGATTGGGACGGACCCACAGATACGCAGTATTTT
.	TRBV7-8	TRBJ1-1	.	CASSLEQGLTEAFF	TGTGCCAGCAGCTTAGAGCAGGGGCTCACTGAAGCTTTCTTT
few	TRBV7-2	TRBJ2-7	.	CASSLAIGDEQYF	TGTGCCAGCAGCTTAGCCATAGGGGACGAGCAGTACTTC
.	TRBV11-2	TRBJ2-7	.	CASSPEGDYEQYF	TGTGCCAGCAGCCCCGAAGGGGACTACGAGCAGTACTTC
many	TRBV29-1	TRBJ2-1	TRBD2	CSVEAREGYDEQFF	TGCAGCGTTGAAGCCAGGGAGGGGTACGATGAGCAGTTCTTC
.	TRBV7-2	TRBJ1-1	.	CASSLSVGEAFF	TGTGCCAGCAGCTTATCCGTCGGTGAAGCTTTCTTT
few	TRBV5-1	TRBJ2-3	.	CASSLVGVATDTQYF	TGCGCCAGCAGCTTGGTAGGGGTAGCAACAGATACGCAGTATTTT
.	TRBV11-2	TRBJ2-1	.	CASSLYLDGALDEQFF	TGTGCCAGCAGCTTGTACCTGGACGGGGCTCTCGATGAGCAGTTCTTC
.	TRBV7-7	TRBJ2-7	.	CASSPSMYYEQYF	TGTGCCAGCAGCCCGTCCATGTATTACGAGCAGTACTTC
.	TRBV5-1	TRBJ2-7	TRBD1	CASSEGAHYEQYF	TGCGCCAGCAGCGAGGGGGCCCACTACGAGCAGTACTTC
few	TRBV7-3	TRBJ1-1	TRBD1	CASSQGEGTEAFF	TGTGCCAGCAGCCAGGGGGAGGGGACTGAAGCTTTCTTT
.	TRBV9	TRBJ2-3	.	CASSVRLHSTDTQYF	TGTGCCAGCAGCGTCCGACTCCACTCCACGGATACGCAGTATTTT
.	TRBV3-1	TRBJ2-1	TRBD2	CASSRTSGGTGEQFF	TGTGCCAGCAGTCGGACTAGCGGGGGTACCGGTGAGCAGTTCTTC
few	TRBV18	TRBJ1-5	.	CASSRNGQSNQPQHF	TGTGCCAGCTCACGAAATGGACAGAGCAATCAGCCCCAGCATTTT
few	TRBV4-3	TRBJ2-1	.	CASSQEELGLSNEQFF	TGCGCCAGCAGCCAAGAGGAACTAGGCCTTTCCAATGAGCAGTTCTTC
few	TRBV5-1	TRBJ2-3	.	CASSLNSQGTDTQYF	TGCGCCAGCAGCTTGAACAGTCAGGGCACAGATACGCAGTATTTT
.	TRBV7-6	TRBJ2-5	.	CASSLEGSPSLETQYF	TGTGCCAGCAGCTTAGAGGGATCACCGTCTTTGGAGACCCAGTACTTC
few	TRBV15	TRBJ2-4	.	CATSRDRALNGPIQYF	TGTGCCACCAGCAGAGATAGAGCACTAAACGGCCCAATTCAGTACTTC
.	TRBV10-3	TRBJ2-7	.	CAISVTEAAYEQYF	TGTGCCATCAGTGTGACAGAGGCGGCCTACGAGCAGTACTTC
few	TRBV9	TRBJ1-2	.	CASSVGSGGLDYGYTF	TGTGCCAGCAGCGTAGGATCTGGGGGGCTGGACTATGGCTACACCTTC
.	TRBV21-1	TRBJ2-7	.	CASSTLSGRVPPYEQYF	TGTGCCAGCAGCACCCTTAGCGGGAGAGTCCCCCCCTACGAGCAGTACTTC
.	TRBV9	TRBJ1-6	TRBD1	CASSPGTGGGVDYNSPLHF	TGTGCCAGCAGCCCCGGGACAGGGGGCGGGGTGGATTATAATTCACCCCTCCACTTT
few	TRBV6-6	TRBJ1-1	.	CASNTGGVDEAFF	TGTGCCAGCAACACGGGGGGGGTGGATGAAGCTTTCTTT
.	TRBV5-1	TRBJ2-7	TRBD2	CASSPEKRGGEQYF	TGCGCCAGCAGCCCAGAGAAGCGGGGGGGGGAGCAGTACTTC
.	TRBV6-5	TRBJ1-1	.	CATAGGAEAFF	TGTGCCACCGCCGGGGGTGCTGAAGCTTTCTTT
few	TRBV30	TRBJ2-3	.	CAWIVREQSDTQYF	TGTGCCTGGATCGTAAGGGAGCAGTCAGATACGCAGTATTTT
few	TRBV6-5	TRBJ2-2	.	CASSYRGTPGELFF	TGTGCCAGCAGTTACCGAGGGACGCCCGGGGAGCTGTTTTTT
.	TRBV29-1	TRBJ2-1	TRBD1	CSVEFGDRRYNEQFF	TGCAGCGTTGAATTCGGGGACAGGCGATACAATGAGCAGTTCTTC
.	TRBV6-6	TRBJ1-3	.	CASLGSGNTIYF	TGTGCCAGCCTGGGATCCGGAAACACCATATATTTT
.	TRBV7-3	TRBJ2-1	TRBD2	CASSLTSGSGSDEQFF	TGTGCCAGCAGCCTGACTAGCGGGTCGGGCTCAGATGAGCAGTTCTTC
.	TRBV23-1	TRBJ2-3	.	CASSPRLRDPDTQYF	TGCGCCAGCAGTCCCAGGCTCCGGGACCCAGATACGCAGTATTTT
.	TRBV12-3/TRBV12-4	TRBJ1-3	.	CASSSGEGLYGNTIYF	TGTGCCAGCAGCTCTGGGGAGGGTCTATATGGAAACACCATATATTTT
.	TRBV3-1	TRBJ2-4	TRBD2	CASSHHPEGLPTLAAKNIQYF	TGTGCCAGCAGCCATCACCCCGAGGGACTACCAACCCTTGCGGCCAAAAACATTCAGTACTTC
.	TRBV29-1	TRBJ1-4	TRBD1	CSVEGQGEGKLFF	TGCAGCGTTGAAGGACAGGGTGAGGGGAAACTGTTTTTT
.	TRBV6-5	TRBJ2-5	TRBD2	CASSYSSGRAQYF	TGTGCCAGCAGTTACTCTAGCGGGAGGGCCCAGTACTTC